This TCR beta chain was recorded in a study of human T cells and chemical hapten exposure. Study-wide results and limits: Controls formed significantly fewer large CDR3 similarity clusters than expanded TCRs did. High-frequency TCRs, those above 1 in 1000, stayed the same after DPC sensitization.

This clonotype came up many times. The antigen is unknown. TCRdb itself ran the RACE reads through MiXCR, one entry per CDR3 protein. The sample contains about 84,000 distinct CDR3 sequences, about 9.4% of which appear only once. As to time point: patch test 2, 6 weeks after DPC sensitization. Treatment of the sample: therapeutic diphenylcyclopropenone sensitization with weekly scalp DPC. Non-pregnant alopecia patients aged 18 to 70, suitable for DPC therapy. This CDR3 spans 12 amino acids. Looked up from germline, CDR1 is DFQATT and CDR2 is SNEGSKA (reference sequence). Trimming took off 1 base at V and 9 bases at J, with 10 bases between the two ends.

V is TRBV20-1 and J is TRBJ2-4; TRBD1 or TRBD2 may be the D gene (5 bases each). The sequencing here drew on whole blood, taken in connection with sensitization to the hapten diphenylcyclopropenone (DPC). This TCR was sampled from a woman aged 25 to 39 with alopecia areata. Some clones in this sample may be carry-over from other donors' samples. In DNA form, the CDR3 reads TGCAGTGCTAGAGTCCAGGGAGTCATTCAGTACTTC. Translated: CSARVQGVIQYF.